Described below is a single T cell receptor (beta chain) sequence and its context. This CDR3 region has 14 residues. Germline V gene data show CDR1 as MDHEN and CDR2 as SYDVKM. V lost 1 base and J 5 bases, leaving 9 bases between the germline ends. This sample is drawn from a study of blood T cell repertoires in COVID-19. Here immunoSEQ multiplex PCR was the method, and the copy in TCRdb shows in-frame clones only, minus some. Counted here are about 120,000 clones, roughly 84% occurring once; the ten biggest clones make up 3.5% to 4%. This chain links TRBV28 with TRBJ2-1; no firm D call. This sequence was found in a woman aged 30 to 39 who had recovered from COVID-19. The specimen was PBMCs or T cells enriched from blood (not recorded which). CDR3 protein: CASSLLGTHNEQFF. For the CDR3, the DNA is TGTGCCAGCAGTTTATTGGGCACACACAATGAGCAGTTCTTC.